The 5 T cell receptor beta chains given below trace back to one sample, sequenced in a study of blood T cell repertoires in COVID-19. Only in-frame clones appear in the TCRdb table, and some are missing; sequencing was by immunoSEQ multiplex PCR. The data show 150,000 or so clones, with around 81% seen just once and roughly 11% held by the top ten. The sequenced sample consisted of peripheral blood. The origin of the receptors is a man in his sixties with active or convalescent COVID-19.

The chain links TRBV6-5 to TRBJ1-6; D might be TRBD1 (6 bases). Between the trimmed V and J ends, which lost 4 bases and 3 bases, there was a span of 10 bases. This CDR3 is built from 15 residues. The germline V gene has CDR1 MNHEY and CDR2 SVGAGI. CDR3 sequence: CASSSGQFYNSPLHF. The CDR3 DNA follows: TGTGCCAGCAGTTCCGGACAGTTCTATAATTCACCCCTCCACTTT.

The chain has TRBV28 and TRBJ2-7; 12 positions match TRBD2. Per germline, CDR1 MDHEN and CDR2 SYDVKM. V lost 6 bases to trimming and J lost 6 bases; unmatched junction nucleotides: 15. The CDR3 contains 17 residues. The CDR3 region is CASRPGLAGPTRGEQYF. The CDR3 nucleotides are TGTGCCAGCAGGCCCGGACTAGCGGGACCGACTCGGGGCGAGCAGTACTTC.

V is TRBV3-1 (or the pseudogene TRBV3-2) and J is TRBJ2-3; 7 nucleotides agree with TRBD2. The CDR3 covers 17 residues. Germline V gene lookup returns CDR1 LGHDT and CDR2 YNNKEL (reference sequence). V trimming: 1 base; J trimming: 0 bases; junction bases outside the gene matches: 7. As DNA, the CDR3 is TGTGCCAGCAGCCAAGCTAGCGGACTTTCTAGCACAGATACGCAGTATTTT. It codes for CASSQASGLSSTDTQYF.

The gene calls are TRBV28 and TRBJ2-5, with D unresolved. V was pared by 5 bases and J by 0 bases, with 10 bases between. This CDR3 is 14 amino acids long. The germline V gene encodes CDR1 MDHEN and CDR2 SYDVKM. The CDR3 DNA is TGTGCCAGCAGTCTCGATCCGGACCAAGAGACCCAGTACTTC. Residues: CASSLDPDQETQYF.

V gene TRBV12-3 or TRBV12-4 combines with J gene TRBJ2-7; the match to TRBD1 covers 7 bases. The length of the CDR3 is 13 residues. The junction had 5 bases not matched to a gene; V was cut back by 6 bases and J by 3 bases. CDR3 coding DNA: TGTGCCAGCAGCTCCGGGACAGTCTACGAGCAGTACTTC. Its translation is CASSSGTVYEQYF.